The present entry profiles one T cell receptor (beta chain) with its context. Its antigen is still unknown. Base-call qualities are not available, and no considerably larger clone is one nucleotide away. This specimen belongs to a study of shared clonotypes between healthy human individuals (dated by TCRdb to the early 2020s). In the study overall: The cohort comprised two women and a few men aged 18 to 49 years. To estimate repertoire size and how much clonotype sharing occurs between individuals, the study deeply sequenced the blood TCR repertoires of about 5 healthy adults. To increase sequencing depth and limit assay-specific biases, TCR repertoire library preparation and sequencing were carried out by different laboratories using diverse techniques. Each donor's leukapheresis produced roughly between roughly 0.9 and 8.9 billion PBMCs. Here is what the overall study found, with its caveats: Based on pairwise subsampling, the degree of clonotype sharing among donors was expected to be affected by sequencing depth. Only blood was sampled, and tissue TCR repertoires likely differ from those in blood. The genetic and exposure-history diversity represented was limited by the small number of donors.

V loses 2 bases at its end and J loses 2 bases; junction bases beyond the gene matches: 3. The CDR3, from cysteine to phenylalanine, totals 16 residues. The retained sequence is limited to the CDR3, 48 bases, with the frame set at the first base. CDR1 and CDR2 (ENHRY, SYGVKD) derive from the germline V gene. The donors were healthy, HIV-negative adults who had no recently reported acute infections or vaccinations. Only Caucasian adults living in Nashville, Tennessee, USA were represented among the donors. For unsorted samples, approximately 84 million PBMCs were counted, and genomic DNA was extracted using the QIAamp DNA Blood Mini kit. Blood was collected by leukapheresis, and PBMCs were isolated by Ficoll-Histopaque density gradient centrifugation and then cryopreserved in liquid nitrogen vapor phase. Using the deep immunoSEQ assay, TCR CDR3 regions were amplified from genomic DNA by multiplex PCR. For each cell subset, the extracted genomic DNA was distributed evenly across all wells of several immunoSEQ 96-well plates, and each plate served as one replicate. Each replicate PCR for unsorted PBMC received 300 to 350 ng genomic DNA, equal to approximately 30,000 T cell genomes. Ten immunoSEQ deep assay plates were used to sequence the unsorted PBMC genomic DNA. Purified libraries were quantified with a Qubit 3.0 fluorometer, sized on a Bioanalyzer 2100, and re-quantified with the KAPA Library Quantification kit. Each immunoSEQ 96-well plate was sequenced on its own single-read 150-cycle Illumina NextSeq 550 flow cell. The paper's processing steps were these. Because the immunoSEQ output held only junctional sequences and lacked quality scores, the filtering could not match the filtering applied to full-length reads. To assign V/J genes and CDR3, sequences were annotated against IMGT germline references using PyIR, a Python wrapper for IgBLAST v1.9. Any read was removed if the V/J assignment was weak (E-value above 1e-6), the CDR3 was missing, or the read contained stop codons, out-of-frame junctions, or ambiguous translated residues. A V3J clonotype was defined by an identical inferred V gene, J gene, and CDR3 amino acid sequence. Percentage overlap between repertoires was calculated by dividing the number of shared unique clonotypes by the size of the smaller repertoire. Three approaches were used to assess repertoire richness: RTK rarefaction, the Chao1 estimator, and Recon v2.1 estimates of unobserved clonotypes. Imported from immuneACCESS, the table was reduced by TCRdb to in-frame sequences with V and J called. These copies leave out some clones; in studies compared against another copy, an unresolved V gene accounts for under half, and the cause of the remainder is not known. V and J calls and clone size are given by that table; D and trimming were obtained from the DNA. Within this sample are 530,000 or so clones, with about 79% of them counted one time only. The biggest ten clones account for around an eighth of the sample.

The receptor was isolated from a woman in her thirties or forties in good health. Some clones in this sample may be carry-over from other donors' samples. The source material was PBMCs. The chain is encoded by TRBV10-3 joined to TRBJ2-1, with 10 bases aligning to TRBD1. The sequence in DNA is TGTGCCATCAGTGAGGGGGACAGGGGCGCCTACAATGAGCAGTTCTTC. It codes for CAISEGDRGAYNEQFF.